This is a list of T cell receptor beta chains from one sample in a study of blood T cells in healthy people across ages. TCRdb passed the 5' RACE reads through MiXCR, listing each CDR3 protein once. The sample contains 500,000 to 650,000 distinct CDR3 sequences, about 27% of which appear only once. The same specimen was also included in a second study, on T cells of mothers and their children.

The source material was blood. Receptor source: a boy aged 2-15 years in good health. Both conserved end residues are part of each CDR3. A D gene is named only where the DNA matches it firmly. Only part of the rows carry a size: once, few, many, or a class if the clone is expanded.

clone_size,cdr3_length,d_call,j_call,v_call,cdr3_aa,cdr3_nt
-,14,TRBD1,TRBJ2-5,TRBV20-1,CSATGDREKGTQYF,TGCAGTGCTACGGGGGACAGGGAAAAGGGGACCCAGTACTTC
-,16,TRBD2,TRBJ2-2,TRBV9,CASSGTSGVITGELFF,TGTGCCAGCAGCGGGACTAGCGGGGTGATCACCGGGGAGCTGTTTTTT
few,13,-,TRBJ2-7,TRBV7-2,CASSLEDRYEQYF,TGTGCCAGCAGCTTAGAGGACAGATACGAGCAGTACTTC
-,13,-,TRBJ2-5,TRBV14,CASSLESPETQYF,TGTGCCAGCAGCCTGGAGTCACCAGAGACCCAGTACTTC
few,14,-,TRBJ2-2,TRBV2,CASVAAAITGELFF,TGTGCCAGCGTCGCCGCGGCGATCACCGGGGAGCTGTTTTTT
-,14,TRBD1,TRBJ2-1,TRBV25-1,CASSSDARGNEQFF,TGTGCCAGCAGTTCGGACGCCAGGGGGAATGAGCAGTTCTTC
-,13,TRBD1,TRBJ1-5,TRBV27,CASSWTGGQPQHF,TGTGCCAGCAGTTGGACAGGGGGCCAGCCCCAGCATTTT
-,13,-,TRBJ1-5,TRBV6-6,CASSAQGWQPQHF,TGTGCCAGCAGTGCACAGGGCTGGCAGCCCCAGCATTTT
many,15,TRBD1,TRBJ1-2,TRBV29-1,CSVEVGQDWQLGYTF,TGCAGCGTTGAAGTCGGACAGGACTGGCAATTGGGCTACACCTTC
-,13,-,TRBJ1-2,TRBV7-9,CASSLAQGYGYTF,TGTGCCAGCAGCTTAGCGCAAGGCTATGGCTACACCTTC
few,15,-,TRBJ2-5,TRBV9,CASSVGGSYQETQYF,TGTGCCAGCAGCGTTGGGGGTTCTTACCAAGAGACCCAGTACTTC
-,15,TRBD1,TRBJ1-4,TRBV6-6,CASSYPTGTGLELFF,TGTGCCAGCAGTTACCCTACCGGGACAGGGTTGGAACTGTTTTTT
few,14,-,TRBJ1-2,TRBV3-1,CASSQSDSNYGYTF,TGTGCCAGCAGCCAATCGGACAGTAACTATGGCTACACCTTC
-,14,TRBD1,TRBJ2-2,TRBV29-1,CSVGTGLGTGELFF,TGCAGCGTTGGGACAGGATTGGGGACCGGGGAGCTGTTTTTT
-,17,TRBD2,TRBJ2-2,TRBV6-1,CASSERASGYDTGELFF,TGTGCCAGCAGTGAAAGGGCTAGCGGGTACGACACCGGGGAGCTGTTTTTT
-,15,TRBD2,TRBJ2-1,TRBV20-1,CSVRPLAGGYNEQFF,TGCAGTGTTAGACCACTAGCGGGGGGTTACAATGAGCAGTTCTTC
few,13,-,TRBJ1-2,TRBV15,CATSGRGFYGYTF,TGTGCCACCAGCGGAAGAGGGTTTTATGGCTACACCTTC
-,13,-,TRBJ2-5,TRBV6-2/TRBV6-3,CASTGGQQETQYF,TGTGCCAGCACCGGGGGGCAGCAAGAGACCCAGTACTTC
few,15,-,TRBJ2-7,TRBV20-1,CSARDGDGRWWEQYF,TGCAGTGCTAGAGACGGTGACGGGAGATGGTGGGAGCAGTACTTC
few,13,-,TRBJ1-1,TRBV7-3,CASSLNPRGEAFF,TGTGCCAGCAGCTTAAACCCCCGGGGGGAAGCTTTCTTT
-,15,TRBD2,TRBJ2-5,TRBV3-1,CASSQGSGDQETQYF,TGTGCCAGCAGCCAAGGAAGCGGGGATCAAGAGACCCAGTACTTC
once,15,TRBD1,TRBJ2-1,TRBV5-4,CASSLQGANYNEQFF,TGTGCCAGCAGCTTGCAGGGGGCAAACTACAATGAGCAGTTCTTC
few,14,-,TRBJ1-1,TRBV11-2,CASSLGSQNTEAFF,TGTGCCAGCAGCTTAGGCTCACAGAACACTGAAGCTTTCTTT
few,16,TRBD1,TRBJ1-4,TRBV7-9,CASSLNPGQGSEKLFF,TGTGCCAGCAGCTTGAACCCGGGACAGGGGTCCGAAAAACTGTTTTTT
few,14,-,TRBJ2-7,TRBV20-1,CSARGVGKGYEQYF,TGCAGTGCTAGAGGGGTGGGGAAAGGCTACGAGCAGTACTTC
-,16,TRBD2,TRBJ2-5,TRBV9,CASSVGTSGSLKTQYF,TGTGCCAGCAGCGTAGGAACTAGCGGGAGTCTAAAGACCCAGTACTTC
few,14,TRBD1,TRBJ2-2,TRBV6-6,CASRETGGTGELFF,TGTGCCAGCAGAGAAACAGGGGGAACCGGGGAGCTGTTTTTT
-,16,TRBD1,TRBJ2-5,TRBV7-9,CASSLITGQGRETQYF,TGTGCCAGCAGCTTAATAACCGGACAGGGTCGGGAGACCCAGTACTTC
-,15,-,TRBJ2-7,TRBV6-5,CASSRNRVGAYEQYF,TGTGCCAGCAGTCGAAACAGGGTTGGGGCCTACGAGCAGTACTTC